What follows are 20 T cell receptor beta chains derived from one specimen sequenced in a study of radiation and T cells in renal cell carcinoma (dated by TCRdb to the early 2020s). The library was generated by the immunoSEQ multiplex PCR assay. TCRdb's version of the immuneACCESS table is confined to in-frame rearrangements and falls short of the full clone set. An unresolved V gene accounts for under half of the shortfall where checked; the remainder is of unknown origin. The sample table records tens of thousands of clones; under 65% of these occur just once. Less than 25% of the sample rests with the top ten. This specimen's time point label, per the study, means: tumor resected at nephrectomy. The label giving this sample's treatment or condition can be read as: treatment-naive control, cytoreductive nephrectomy. Sequences were derived from tumor tissue, sampled from a patient whose treatment was nephrectomy without radiotherapy. The receptors stem from a human donor with renal cell carcinoma.

The V gene is TRBV5-4, the J gene TRBJ2-1, with a possible D match to TRBD1 (5 bases). Per germline, CDR1 SGHNT and CDR2 YYREEE (reference sequence). V was trimmed by 0 bases and J by 6 bases, leaving 13 bases between them. The CDR3 extends over 15 amino acids. The CDR3 sequence: CASSLEQDPANEQFF. The CDR3 nucleotides are TGTGCCAGCAGCTTGGAACAGGACCCCGCCAATGAGCAGTTCTTC.

The chain couples TRBV7-7 to TRBJ2-5; D may match TRBD1 or TRBD2 (5 bases each). V lost 2 bases and J 1 base, leaving 14 bases between the germline ends. Germline CDR1 is SSHAT and CDR2 is FNYEAQ (reference sequence). CDR3 length: 16 residues. The CDR3 nucleotides are TGTGCCAGCAGCTTAAGCCTCAGGGACGCCCAAGAGACCCAGTACTTC. Protein sequence: CASSLSLRDAQETQYF.

The chain couples TRBV5-4 to TRBJ2-5; 7 positions match TRBD2. Per germline, CDR1 SGHNT and CDR2 YYREEE (reference sequence). This CDR3 has 13 residues. Germline trimming cut 0 bases from V and 5 bases from J; bases unmatched to any gene: 1. CDR3 sequence reads: CASSLGSGETQYF. In nucleotides, the CDR3 is TGTGCCAGCAGCTTGGGTAGCGGGGAGACCCAGTACTTC. The full variable domain, with the rest looked up from reference TRBV5-4 and TRBJ2-5, is ETGVTQSPTHLIKTRGQQVTLRCSSQSGHNTVSWYQQALGQGPQFIFQYYREEENGRGNFPPRFSGLQFPNYSSELNVNALELDDSALYLCASSLGSGETQYFGPGTRLLVL.

The table lists this clone with a count of one. The chain employs TRBV7-2 and TRBJ1-2; no reliable D call. Per the germline V gene, CDR1 is SGHTA and CDR2 is FQGNSA. CDR3 length: 13 residues. V dropped 4 bases and J dropped 5 bases, with 11 bases sitting between them. In nucleotides, the CDR3 is TGTGCCAGCAGCTCCCCGAGAGGATATGGCTACACCTTC. Encoded protein: CASSSPRGYGYTF.

The chain joins TRBV30 to TRBJ1-1; D gene ambiguous. CDR3 size: 10 residues. V was trimmed by 6 bases and J by 4 bases, leaving 6 bases between them. Germline CDR1 and CDR2: GTSNPN and SVGIG (reference sequence). The CDR3 coding sequence is TGTGCCTGTTGGATCACTGAAGCTTTCTTT. Encoded protein: CACWITEAFF.

The rearrangement uses TRBV7-8 and TRBJ2-2; D may be TRBD2 (6 bases). Trimming cost V 9 bases and J 1 base, with 9 bases left between them. The CDR3 is made up of 13 amino acids. Germline V CDR1 and CDR2: SGHVS, FQNEAQ. The CDR3 reads CASVAENTGELFF. The CDR3 DNA follows: TGTGCCAGTGTAGCGGAGAACACCGGGGAGCTGTTTTTT.

The chain is built from TRBV9 and TRBJ2-7; D is possibly TRBD1 (5 bases). This CDR3 comprises 14 residues. Trimming shortened V by 0 bases and J by 6 bases, and 13 bases separated the two germline ends. Germline values: CDR1 SGDLS, CDR2 YYNGEE. CDR3 residues: CASSVAAQGPEQYF. CDR3 nucleotide sequence: TGTGCCAGCAGCGTAGCTGCCCAGGGTCCCGAGCAGTACTTC.

This clone was counted a single time. The rearrangement uses TRBV4-3 and TRBJ1-1, with unresolved D. The V end was cut by 1 base, the J end by 1 base, with 7 bases between. Germline values: CDR1 LGHNA, CDR2 YSLEER. There are 14 residues in the CDR3. The CDR3 reads CASSQVVGNTEAFF. DNA of the CDR3: TGCGCCAGCAGCCAAGTGGTTGGGAACACTGAAGCTTTCTTT.

For the CDR3, the DNA is TGTGCCAGCAGCCCGGGACTAGCGGGGGGACAAGAGACCCAGTACTTC. Translation: CASSPGLAGGQETQYF. This sequence joins TRBV7-7 and TRBJ2-5; 15 bases are shared with TRBD2. This CDR3 is built from 16 residues. Germline V gene lookup returns CDR1 SSHAT and CDR2 FNYEAQ (reference sequence). V shed 5 bases and J 2 bases; nucleotides not matched to a gene: 3.

This chain joins TRBV6-5 and TRBJ2-7; the match to TRBD2 covers 8 bases. The germline V gene has CDR1 MNHEY and CDR2 SVGAGI. The CDR3 has 14 residues. The trim removed 8 bases at V and 2 bases at J, leaving 8 bases unmatched. The CDR3: CASGAGVIPYEQYF. CDR3 nucleotides: TGTGCCAGCGGAGCGGGGGTCATTCCCTACGAGCAGTACTTC.

The rearrangement joins TRBV9 to TRBJ1-1; maybe TRBD1 (6 bases). This CDR3 has 15 amino acids. The V end lost 0 bases, the J end lost 6 bases, and 15 bases lay between the germline ends. CDR1 is SGDLS, CDR2 YYNGEE, per germline. This CDR3 reads CASSVGGGGLAEAFF. The CDR3, as DNA: TGTGCCAGCAGCGTAGGAGGAGGGGGACTCGCTGAAGCTTTCTTT.

This chain joins TRBV21-1 and TRBJ2-7; TRBD2, as called in the table, went unchecked against the DNA. TRBV21-1 is given as a pseudogene. The CDR3 consists of 14 residues. The CDR3 sequence is CASSTGTPWDEQYF. In DNA, the CDR3 is TGTGCCAGCAGCACCGGGACTCCCTGGGACGAGCAGTACTTC.

J is TRBJ2-3 and V is TRBV7-2; no clear D. The germline gives CDR1 SGHTA, CDR2 FQGNSA. V lost 1 base to trimming and J lost 4 bases, with 6 bases between them. This CDR3 comprises 13 residues. Here the CDR3 DNA reads TGTGCCAGCAGCTTAGTGGGCCCAGATACGCAGTATTTT. Residues: CASSLVGPDTQYF.

The J gene is TRBJ1-1, the V gene TRBV5-4, with D possibly TRBD1 on 5 matching bases. The CDR3 is 14 amino acids. V was pared by 2 bases and J by 2 bases, with 10 bases between. The germline V gene encodes CDR1 SGHNT and CDR2 YYREEE (reference sequence). The CDR3 region has the DNA TGTGCCAGCAGCTTAGTAGGGGTTAACACTGAAGCTTTCTTT. Translated: CASSLVGVNTEAFF.

This chain uses TRBV5-6 with TRBJ1-3; weak D call: TRBD1 (6 bases). CDR1 and CDR2 from the germline V gene are SGHDT and YYEEEE. CDR3 size: 16 residues. Trimming removed 4 bases at V and 0 bases at J, with 14 bases between. The CDR3 loop is CASSPRGRSSGNTIYF. CDR3 in DNA: TGTGCCAGCAGCCCCCGGGGGCGTAGCTCTGGAAACACCATATATTTT.

The chain employs TRBV19 and TRBJ2-5; possible D gene TRBD1, 5 bases. The CDR3 runs to 13 residues. CDR1 and CDR2 (germline): LNHDA, SQIVND (reference sequence). With 3 bases removed from V and 1 base from J, the gap between germline ends came to 6 bases. The CDR3 nucleotides are TGTGCCAGTAGTATCCAGGGCCAAGAGACCCAGTACTTC. Amino acids: CASSIQGQETQYF.

CDR3 nucleotides: TGCGCCAGCAGCTTGGAGGCAGGGCTGGTAGTGTGGGCCACGGATGGCTACACCTTC. The encoded protein is CASSLEAGLVVWATDGYTF. The V call is TRBV5-1, the J call TRBJ1-2; D possibly corresponds to TRBD1 (5 bases). V was cut by 0 bases and J by 6 bases, with 27 bases left in between. This CDR3 has 19 amino acids. Germline CDR1 is SGHRS and CDR2 is YFSETQ.

This clone occurred many times. The V and J genes are TRBV7-2 and TRBJ1-5, with D maybe TRBD1 (6 bases). Between the trimmed V and J ends, which lost 2 bases and 0 bases, there was a span of 8 bases. This CDR3 contains 15 residues. Germline CDR1 and CDR2: SGHTA and FQGNSA. CDR3 protein: CASSLQGNSNQPQHF. As DNA, the CDR3 is TGTGCCAGCAGCTTACAGGGGAATAGCAATCAGCCCCAGCATTTT.

This clone was recorded a few times. CDR3 amino acids: CASSPRTLDEQYF. As DNA, the CDR3 is TGCGCCAGCAGTCCTCGGACGCTCGACGAGCAGTACTTC. V usage is TRBV23-1 and J usage is TRBJ2-7; D is ambiguous. TRBV23-1 is labeled an ORF, and its function is uncertain. The V and J ends lost 4 bases and 5 bases respectively, with 12 bases between them. This CDR3 spans 13 amino acids.

The rearrangement joins TRBV13 to TRBJ1-2; D remains ambiguous. The CDR3 spans 14 residues. V lost 6 bases and J 9 bases, leaving 20 bases between the germline ends. The V gene's germline CDR1 is PRHDT and CDR2 FYEKMQ (reference sequence). The CDR3 DNA sequence: TGTGCCAGCAGTGATGGCGGCCGCCACTTGAGCTACACCTTC. Protein product: CASSDGGRHLSYTF.